This T cell receptor (beta chain) was recovered during a study of T cells in tuberculosis. Study-level information: Sequenced TCRs come from CD1B-GMM tetramer-binding T cells. Study results and limitations: Selection depended on which cryopreserved specimens were available. The TCR-beta difference was not significant; alpha differences partly reflected length.

Comments on this clone: The target antigen is unknown.

The method was immunoSEQ multiplex PCR; TCRdb's version includes in-frame clones alone and lacks a portion of them. The top ten hold around 3.5% of the sample, which has under 45,000 clones, 95% seen once. Per the germline V gene, CDR1 is MGHDK and CDR2 is SYGVNS. J was trimmed by 7 bases and V by 3 bases; bases with no gene match: 6. The CDR3 consists of 14 residues. V is TRBV25-1 and J is TRBJ1-1; TRBD1 agrees at 9 bases. Sequenced material: PBMCs. The clonotype originates from a donor aged 10-29 years with latent tuberculosis or without tuberculosis infection. The CDR3 sequence: CASSDGGTGNEAFF. The CDR3 nucleotides are TGTGCCAGCAGTGACGGGGGGACAGGGAATGAAGCTTTCTTT.